These T cell receptor beta chains were read from a single sample in a study of cytomegalovirus exposure and HLA in healthy donors. Method: immunoSEQ multiplex PCR; TCRdb's copy keeps in-frame clones and lacks some. The sample records 100,000 to 120,000 clones, more than 85% being singletons. Material for sequencing was PBMCs. These receptors originate from a woman aged 18-29 years in good health and CMV-seropositive. The CDR3 runs from the conserved cysteine through the conserved F or W. A D gene is named only where the DNA matches it firmly. Clone size is stated in some rows and not others, as once, few, many or a class when expanded.

TRBJ2-7 14 TRBV7-2 - - CASSSRVGGYEQYF TGTGCCAGCAGCTCCAGGGTAGGGGGCTACGAGCAGTACTTC
TRBJ1-2 13 TRBV25-1 - - CASSDLQDYGYTF TGTGCCAGCAGTGATTTACAGGACTATGGCTACACCTTC
TRBJ2-3 14 TRBV27 - - CASSFFGSGDTQYF TGTGCCAGCAGCTTCTTCGGGTCGGGAGATACGCAGTATTTT
TRBJ2-3 15 TRBV7-7 - - CASSPGTPKWDTQYF TGTGCCAGCAGTCCCGGGACACCGAAGTGGGATACGCAGTATTTT
TRBJ1-2 15 TRBV5-1 - - CASSPAGGFDYGYTF TGCGCCAGCAGCCCAGCCGGAGGATTCGACTATGGCTACACCTTC
TRBJ1-1 15 TRBV28 TRBD1 - CASSFGTALNTEAFF TGTGCCAGCAGTTTCGGGACAGCTTTGAACACTGAAGCTTTCTTT
TRBJ2-1 16 TRBV10-3 TRBD2 once CAINGGLAGGLNEQFF TGTGCCATCAATGGCGGTCTAGCGGGGGGGTTGAATGAGCAGTTCTTC
TRBJ2-1 13 TRBV6-5 - - CASSSTGYNEQFF TGTGCCAGCAGTTCCACAGGGTACAATGAGCAGTTCTTC
TRBJ1-5 13 TRBV28 - - CASSLAGLQPQHF TGTGCCAGCAGTTTAGCAGGCCTTCAGCCCCAGCATTTT
TRBJ2-7 13 TRBV6-5 - - CASSPGTKYEQYF TGTGCCAGCAGCCCCGGGACAAAGTACGAGCAGTACTTC
TRBJ2-6 14 TRBV7-9 - - CASSLSTGANVLTF TGTGCCAGCAGCTTATCTACTGGGGCCAACGTCCTGACTTTC
TRBJ1-1 15 TRBV11-2 TRBD1 - CASNSNRDRDTEAFF TGTGCCAGCAACTCGAACCGGGACAGGGACACTGAAGCTTTCTTT
TRBJ1-2 14 TRBV5-6 - - CASSLGQHGGSYTF TGTGCCAGCAGCTTGGGACAGCATGGGGGGAGCTACACCTTC
TRBJ2-1 13 TRBV6-5 - - CASSRAASNEQFF TGTGCCAGCAGTCGAGCCGCTAGCAATGAGCAGTTCTTC
TRBJ2-1 14 TRBV28 - - CASSFWRAHNEQFF TGTGCCAGCAGTTTCTGGCGGGCCCACAATGAGCAGTTCTTC
TRBJ1-2 19 TRBV7-3 - - CASSFDPGTKLLWGYGYTF TGTGCCAGCAGCTTTGACCCCGGGACAAAACTTTTATGGGGCTATGGCTACACCTTC
TRBJ1-5 15 TRBV15 - - CATSRVMGASQPQHF TGTGCCACCAGCAGAGTGATGGGGGCTAGTCAGCCCCAGCATTTT
TRBJ2-5 15 TRBV28 TRBD1 - CATGGQGIIQETQYF TGTGCCACCGGGGGACAGGGGATTATACAAGAGACCCAGTACTTC
TRBJ2-1 16 TRBV10-2 TRBD2 few CASSDSGTSDYNEQFF TGCGCCAGCAGTGATTCCGGGACTAGCGACTACAATGAGCAGTTCTTC
TRBJ2-1 17 TRBV18 TRBD2 - CASSPPNKPIAGDEQFF TGTGCCAGCTCACCACCCAACAAGCCAATAGCGGGGGATGAGCAGTTCTTC
TRBJ2-7 14 TRBV19 TRBD1 - CASSTGQGSYEQYF TGTGCCAGTAGTACTGGACAGGGCTCCTACGAGCAGTACTTC
TRBJ2-7 13 TRBV27 TRBD1 few CAIGTGQGSEQYF TGTGCCATCGGAACGGGACAGGGATCCGAGCAGTACTTC
TRBJ1-2 14 TRBV28 - - CAIGGQGPLYGYTF TGTGCCATTGGGGGTCAGGGGCCTCTCTATGGCTACACCTTC
TRBJ1-2 15 TRBV29-1 - - CSVEFGGYGLYGYTF TGCAGCGTTGAGTTTGGAGGGTATGGGCTCTATGGCTACACCTTC
TRBJ1-5 13 TRBV2 TRBD1 few CATGTDSNQPQHF TGTGCCACCGGGACAGATAGCAATCAGCCCCAGCATTTT
TRBJ2-2 14 TRBV2 TRBD1 few CASSLGQGYGELFF TGTGCCAGCAGCTTGGGACAGGGGTACGGGGAGCTGTTTTTT
TRBJ2-7 16 TRBV6-5 - once CASSYSIIGVPYEQYF TGTGCCAGCAGTTACTCGATAATAGGGGTCCCCTACGAGCAGTACTTC
TRBJ2-1 14 TRBV4-1 - - CASSQLGTSGEQFF TGCGCCAGCAGCCAATTGGGTACGAGCGGTGAGCAGTTCTTC
TRBJ2-7 13 TRBV27 - few CASGNAVALEQYF TGTGCCAGCGGTAACGCGGTGGCCCTCGAGCAGTACTTC